One sample yielded the 30 T cell receptor beta chains listed below, sequenced in a study of blood T cell repertoires in COVID-19. The protocol was immunoSEQ multiplex PCR, while the TCRdb copy is restricted to in-frame clones and leaves out a portion. Of 150,000 to 200,000 clones in the sample, 82% are singletons; the top ten hold approximately 12%. Material for sequencing was PBMCs or T cells enriched from blood (not recorded which). These receptor sequences come from a man in his forties who had recovered from COVID-19.

V usage is TRBV29-1 and J usage is TRBJ2-1; possible D gene TRBD1, 5 bases. V dropped 7 bases and J dropped 8 bases, with 18 bases sitting between them. From germline, CDR1 is SQVTM and CDR2 ANQGSEA. CDR3 length: 13 amino acids. CDR3 in DNA: TGCAGCGGATGGGGCTTTCTAGGCTATGAGCAGTTCTTC. It codes for CSGWGFLGYEQFF.

V is TRBV27 and J is TRBJ1-6; D call uncertain. In germline, CDR1 is MNHEY, CDR2 SMNVEV (reference sequence). The CDR3 sequence is 13 residues long. V dropped 8 bases and J dropped 4 bases, with 9 bases sitting between them. CDR3 amino acids: CASRKEYNSPLHF. The CDR3, as DNA: TGTGCCAGCCGAAAGGAGTATAATTCACCCCTCCACTTT.

This sequence joins TRBV9 and TRBJ2-5; 11 nucleotides agree with TRBD2. Germline assignment: CDR1 SGDLS and CDR2 YYNGEE. With 4 bases clipped from V and 4 bases from J, the junction kept 6 bases outside the gene matches. The CDR3 contains 15 residues. CDR3 nucleotides: TGTGCCAGCAGCATTAGCGGGAGGGCCCCAGAGACCCAGTACTTC. It translates to CASSISGRAPETQYF.

This chain links TRBV10-3 with TRBJ2-2; 7 nucleotides match TRBD2. CDR3 length: 16 amino acids. J gave up 4 bases and V 6 bases, and 11 bases lay outside the gene matches. CDR1 ENHRY and CDR2 SYGVKD come from the germline V gene. This CDR3 is CAIRSLVAGVTGELFF. In DNA form, the CDR3 reads TGTGCCATCAGGAGCTTAGTGGCGGGAGTCACCGGGGAGCTGTTTTTT.

CDR3 protein: CASSLVVMGLQETQYF. Here the CDR3 DNA reads TGCGCCAGCAGCTTGGTAGTGATGGGGCTCCAAGAGACCCAGTACTTC. The chain employs TRBV5-1 and TRBJ2-5; tentatively, D is TRBD1 (5 bases). The CDR3 sequence is 16 residues long. Germline V CDR1 and CDR2: SGHRS, YFSETQ. V was cut by 0 bases and J by 1 base, with 13 bases left in between.

The V and J genes are TRBV5-1 and TRBJ1-1; D remains ambiguous. The germline gives CDR1 SGHRS, CDR2 YFSETQ. Trimming took 6 bases from V and 3 from J, leaving 9 bases between them. CDR3 length: 12 residues. CDR3 nucleotides: TGCGCCAGCACCCAGGAGGACACTGAAGCTTTCTTT. This encodes CASTQEDTEAFF.

The chain employs TRBV19 and TRBJ1-4, with TRBD1 identical over 7 bases. The CDR3 is 16 residues long. V dropped 1 base and J dropped 10; count of bases not matched to a gene: 12. Germline CDR1 and CDR2: LNHDA and SQIVND (reference sequence). CDR3 sequence (DNA): TGTGCCAGTAGTATAGCTGCGACAGGGCGGTACGGAAAACTGTTTTTT. It encodes CASSIAATGRYGKLFF. Full variable domain (remainder filled in from reference TRBV19 and TRBJ1-4): DGGITQSPKYLFRKEGQNVTLSCEQNLNHDAMYWYRQDPGQGLRLIYYSQIVNDFQKGDIAEGYSVSREKKESFPLTVTSAQKNPTAFYLCASSIAATGRYGKLFFGSGTQLSVL.

This clone was counted many times. The V gene is TRBV2, the J gene TRBJ1-2; D gene unclear. V lost 4 bases to trimming and J lost 0 bases, with 15 bases between them. This CDR3 region has 16 residues. Per the germline V gene, CDR1 is SNHLY and CDR2 is FYNNEI. CDR3 sequence (DNA): TGTGCCAGCAGTGTAACCCGCCATACACCTAACTATGGCTACACCTTC. Protein: CASSVTRHTPNYGYTF.

The chain combines TRBV19 with TRBJ2-1, with D uncertain. Germline CDR1 and CDR2: LNHDA and SQIVND (reference sequence). CDR3 length: 16 amino acids. V shed 8 bases and J shed 3 bases, with 20 bases lying between them. CDR3 sequence reads: CASGPYRLPYYNEQFF. The CDR3 DNA reads as TGTGCCAGTGGGCCTTATAGGCTACCTTACTACAATGAGCAGTTCTTC.

The chain joins TRBV3-1 (or the pseudogene TRBV3-2) to TRBJ1-1, with D tentatively TRBD1 (5 bases). Looked up from germline, CDR1 is LGHDT and CDR2 is YNNKEL (reference sequence). The CDR3 length is 16 residues. V was cut by 4 bases and J by 0 bases, with 15 bases left in between. CDR3: CASSPGGGYMNTEAFF. The CDR3 region has the DNA TGTGCCAGCAGCCCCGGGGGTGGCTACATGAACACTGAAGCTTTCTTT.

This clone has just a few counts. CDR3 loop: CASTLKDSPFNQPQHF. Written as DNA, the CDR3 is TGTGCCAGTACCCTTAAGGACAGCCCCTTCAATCAGCCCCAGCATTTT. The gene calls are TRBV19 and TRBJ1-5; TRBD1 might be the D (6 bases). V was clipped by 7 bases and J by 3 bases, with 19 bases between them. The CDR3 is made up of 16 amino acids. Germline V lookup: CDR1 LNHDA, CDR2 SQIVND (reference sequence).

This chain joins TRBV2 and TRBJ1-1; no firm D call. V was trimmed by 4 bases and J by 1 base, leaving 10 bases between them. Per germline, CDR1 SNHLY and CDR2 FYNNEI. The CDR3 is made up of 14 amino acids. The DNA for the CDR3 is TGTGCCAGCAGTGCTGTGGCGGGGAACACTGAAGCTTTCTTT. It is translated as CASSAVAGNTEAFF.

The chain uses TRBV27 and TRBJ1-2; D remains unclear. The germline V and J ends were trimmed by 6 bases and 7 bases, with 15 bases remaining between them. CDR3 length: 13 residues. Germline values: CDR1 MNHEY, CDR2 SMNVEV (reference sequence). The CDR3 is CASRLWEAGGYTF. Here the CDR3 DNA reads TGTGCCAGCAGACTCTGGGAGGCTGGTGGCTACACCTTC.

This clone was counted only a few times. The rearrangement links TRBV6-1 to TRBJ2-7; 10 bases map to TRBD2. Looked up from germline, CDR1 is MNHNS and CDR2 is SASEGT. The V and J ends lost 2 bases and 5 bases, in that order; junction bases with no gene match: 12. The CDR3 spans 17 residues. The CDR3 region is CASSEYGWLAGAHEQYF. Written as DNA, the CDR3 is TGTGCCAGCAGTGAATATGGGTGGCTAGCGGGGGCCCACGAGCAGTACTTC.

The chain links TRBV18 to TRBJ1-3; 11 bases align to TRBD1. The CDR3 contains 16 residues. Losses at the gene ends were 3 bases for V and 4 bases for J; bases not matched to a gene: 5. Germline values: CDR1 KGHSH, CDR2 LQKENI. The CDR3 here is CASSPRGQGAGNTIYF. In DNA form, the CDR3 reads TGTGCCAGCTCACCGCGCGGACAGGGGGCAGGAAACACCATATATTTT.

V gene TRBV11-1 combines with J gene TRBJ2-7; the match to TRBD2 covers 8 bases. The CDR3 totals 16 residues. Unmatched junction bases numbered 12, after V lost 3 bases and J lost 5 bases. Germline CDR1 is SGHAT and CDR2 is FQDESV (reference sequence). This CDR3 reads CASSFSMSGLAHEQYF. Written as DNA, the CDR3 is TGTGCCAGCAGCTTCTCAATGTCCGGACTAGCCCACGAGCAGTACTTC.

The rearrangement joins TRBV7-2 to TRBJ2-7; D is undetermined. The CDR3 has 13 residues. Trimming removed 5 bases at V and 9 bases at J, with 17 bases between. CDR1 and CDR2 (germline): SGHTA, FQGNSA. The DNA of the CDR3 is TGTGCCAGCAGCCGCTTTCCCCAAGGCGGGCAGTACTTC. Translating gives CASSRFPQGGQYF.

The genes are TRBV29-1 and TRBJ2-3; D not certain. CDR1 and CDR2 (germline): SQVTM, ANQGSEA. V lost 6 bases and J lost 6, with 7 bases in between. The CDR3 has 10 amino acids. The chain's CDR3 is CSVPLDTQYF. DNA of the CDR3: TGCAGCGTCCCCTTGGATACGCAGTATTTT.

This chain uses TRBV5-1 with TRBJ2-2; D is undetermined. Germline CDR1 SGHRS, CDR2 YFSETQ. This CDR3 spans 15 amino acids. The V gene lost 0 bases and the J gene lost 6 bases, with 12 bases spanning the gap. For the CDR3, the DNA is TGCGCCAGCAGCTTGGCTAGAGGAAACTCCGGGGAGCTGTTTTTT. Translating gives CASSLARGNSGELFF.

V and J are TRBV7-9 and TRBJ1-3; D perhaps matches TRBD1 (5 bases). Germline-derived CDR1 and CDR2 are SEHNR and FQNEAQ (reference sequence). This CDR3 contains 14 residues. Between the trimmed V and J ends, which lost 1 base and 8 bases, there was a span of 12 bases. In DNA form, the CDR3 reads TGTGCCAGCAGCTTAGACAGGCCCTGGGACACCATATATTTT. This codes for CASSLDRPWDTIYF.

The chain has TRBV5-1 and TRBJ2-1, with 7 bases fitting TRBD1. CDR1 SGHRS and CDR2 YFSETQ come from the germline V gene. The CDR3 runs to 16 residues. V trimming: 2 bases; J trimming: 7 bases; junction bases outside the gene matches: 12. CDR3 residues: CASSLRSGTVGNEQFF. The CDR3 nucleotides are TGCGCCAGCAGCTTACGCTCCGGGACAGTTGGTAATGAGCAGTTCTTC.

This chain links TRBV27 with TRBJ1-1; D is possibly TRBD1 (5 bases). Per germline, CDR1 MNHEY and CDR2 SMNVEV (reference sequence). The CDR3 is 13 amino acids. V was cut by 10 bases and J by 10 bases, with 22 bases left in between. CDR3: CATRRRGGGGAFF. The CDR3 bases are TGTGCCACCAGACGACGGGGGGGAGGAGGAGCTTTCTTT.

The rearrangement uses TRBV28 and TRBJ2-5; 7 nucleotides match TRBD1. CDR3 size: 16 residues. CDR1 and CDR2 (germline): MDHEN, SYDVKM. V gave up 5 bases and J gave up 2 bases; unmatched junction bases: 11. The CDR3 DNA reads as TGTGCCAGCAGTCGAAACAGGGGACCCCGACAAGAGACCCAGTACTTC. Residues: CASSRNRGPRQETQYF.

The chain recombines TRBV27 with TRBJ2-2; D may be TRBD1 (5 bases). V gave up 0 bases and J gave up 6 bases, with 11 bases separating them. The CDR3 is 15 amino acids. Looked up from germline, CDR1 is MNHEY and CDR2 is SMNVEV (reference sequence). This CDR3 reads CASSLSAGSSGELFF. CDR3 nucleotides: TGTGCCAGCAGTTTATCGGCAGGGTCCTCCGGGGAGCTGTTTTTT.

This chain joins TRBV11-3 and TRBJ2-1; 8 bases line up with TRBD1. Germline V gives CDR1 SGHNT, CDR2 YENEEA. There are 15 residues in the CDR3. Trimming removed 1 base from V and 7 bases from J; junction bases left unmatched: 6. CDR3 in amino acids: CASSLGTGLKNEQFF. CDR3 DNA: TGTGCCAGCAGCTTAGGGACAGGGCTCAAGAATGAGCAGTTCTTC.

The rearrangement uses TRBV7-2 and TRBJ2-3; the match to TRBD2 covers 9 bases. Germline CDR1 reads SGHTA; CDR2 reads FQGNSA. There are 14 residues in the CDR3. After removal of 5 bases from V and 7 bases from J, the junction contained 7 bases not matched to a gene. CDR3 sequence (DNA): TGTGCCAGCAGCCGTGTTAGCGGGAGCAATACGCAGTATTTT. It yields the protein CASSRVSGSNTQYF.

V is TRBV7-2 and J is TRBJ2-3; 7 bases are a match to TRBD2. Germline CDR1 SGHTA, CDR2 FQGNSA. This CDR3 spans 18 amino acids. The V segment lost 1 base and the J segment 1 base; nucleotides outside the gene matches: 11. The CDR3 DNA sequence: TGTGCCAGCAGCTTAGAGAGTCGGGCGGGAGTACGCACAGATACGCAGTATTTT. Protein sequence: CASSLESRAGVRTDTQYF.

The chain is built from TRBV5-4 and TRBJ2-7; perhaps TRBD1 as D (5 bases). This CDR3 contains 14 residues. The V end lost 3 bases, the J end lost 7 bases, and 17 bases lay between the germline ends. Per germline, CDR1 SGHNT and CDR2 YYREEE (reference sequence). CDR3 in amino acids: CASSSDKDRLEQYF. CDR3 in DNA: TGTGCCAGCAGCTCGGACAAGGACCGCTTGGAGCAGTACTTC.

The chain is built from TRBV28 and TRBJ2-5; TRBD1 might be the D (5 bases). Trimming pared 6 bases from V and 3 bases from J, leaving 11 bases between. CDR3 size: 13 residues. Germline lookup yields CDR1 MDHEN and CDR2 SYDVKM. CDR3: CASSRVQKETQYF. The DNA for the CDR3 is TGTGCCAGCAGCAGGGTACAAAAAGAGACCCAGTACTTC.

This rearrangement joins TRBV7-2 to TRBJ1-1; no reliable D call. The CDR3 is 12 residues long. Trimming pared 1 base from V and 6 bases from J, leaving 6 bases between. Germline CDR1 and CDR2: SGHTA and FQGNSA. The CDR3 reads CASSLVRAEAFF. CDR3 coding DNA: TGTGCCAGCAGCTTAGTACGGGCTGAAGCTTTCTTT.